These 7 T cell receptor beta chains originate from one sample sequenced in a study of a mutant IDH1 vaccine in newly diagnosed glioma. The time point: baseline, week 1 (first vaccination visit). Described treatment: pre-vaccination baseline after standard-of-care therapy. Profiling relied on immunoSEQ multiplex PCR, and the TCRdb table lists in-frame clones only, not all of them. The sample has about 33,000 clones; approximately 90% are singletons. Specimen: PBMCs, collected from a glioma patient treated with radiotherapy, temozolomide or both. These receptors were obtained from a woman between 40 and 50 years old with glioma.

CDR3 coding DNA: TGTGCCAGCAGTTTGTGGGGTGAAGCTTTCTTT. This encodes CASSLWGEAFF. J is TRBJ1-1 and V is TRBV28; D is unresolved. This CDR3 contains 11 residues. V lost 3 bases and J lost 7, with 6 bases in between. The germline CDR1 and CDR2 sequences are MDHEN and SYDVKM.

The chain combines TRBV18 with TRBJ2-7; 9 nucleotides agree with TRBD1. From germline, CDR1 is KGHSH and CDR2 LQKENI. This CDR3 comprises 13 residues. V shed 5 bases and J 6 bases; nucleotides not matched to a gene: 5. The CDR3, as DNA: TGTGCCAGCTCAACCGGGACAGGGCTCGAGCAGTACTTC. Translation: CASSTGTGLEQYF.

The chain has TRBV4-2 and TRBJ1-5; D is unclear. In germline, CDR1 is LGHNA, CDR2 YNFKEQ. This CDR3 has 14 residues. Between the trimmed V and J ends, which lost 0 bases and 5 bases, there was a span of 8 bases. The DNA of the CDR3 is TGTGCCAGCAGCCAAGATGGGGTGGATCAGCCCCAGCATTTT. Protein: CASSQDGVDQPQHF.

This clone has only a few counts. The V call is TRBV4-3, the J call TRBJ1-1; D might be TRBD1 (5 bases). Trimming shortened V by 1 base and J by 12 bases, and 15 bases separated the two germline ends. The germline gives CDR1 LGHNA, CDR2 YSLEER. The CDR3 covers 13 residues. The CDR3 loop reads CASSQVARTPPFF. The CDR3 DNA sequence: TGCGCCAGCAGCCAAGTTGCCCGGACACCACCTTTCTTT.

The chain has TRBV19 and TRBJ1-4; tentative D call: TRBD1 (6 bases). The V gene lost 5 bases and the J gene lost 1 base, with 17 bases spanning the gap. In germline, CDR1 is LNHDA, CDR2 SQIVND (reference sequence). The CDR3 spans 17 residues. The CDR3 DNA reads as TGTGCCAGTAGTCCTTGGGGGCAGCCCGGAACTAATGAAAAACTGTTTTTT. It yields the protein CASSPWGQPGTNEKLFF.

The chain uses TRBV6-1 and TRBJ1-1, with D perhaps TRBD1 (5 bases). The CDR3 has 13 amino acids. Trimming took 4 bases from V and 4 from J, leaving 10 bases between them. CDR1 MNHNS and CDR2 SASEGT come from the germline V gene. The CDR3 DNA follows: TGTGCCAGCAGTGGTCGGGACGGCACTGAAGCTTTCTTT. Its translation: CASSGRDGTEAFF.

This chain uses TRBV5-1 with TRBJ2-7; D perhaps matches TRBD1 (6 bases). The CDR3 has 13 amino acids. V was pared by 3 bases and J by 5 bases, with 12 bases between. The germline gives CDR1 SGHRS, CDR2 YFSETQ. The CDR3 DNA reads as TGCGCCAGCAGCTCGGGACATCCCGACGAGCAGTACTTC. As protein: CASSSGHPDEQYF.